This TCR beta chain comes out of a study of shared clonotypes between healthy human individuals. This CDR3 is built from 15 residues. V shed 2 bases and J shed 4 bases, with 14 bases lying between them. Germline CDR1 reads SGHRS; CDR2 reads YFSETQ. There were no recent acute infections or vaccinations among the donors, who were healthy HIV-negative adults. Assay used: immunoSEQ multiplex PCR; TCRdb lists only in-frame clones, some missing. The data show some 2,100,000 clones, 95% seen once. This clonotype was obtained from a man between 18 and 35 years old in good health. Sequenced material: naive CD4+ T cells sorted from blood. Subset here: CD45RA+ positively selected. The chain has TRBV5-1 and TRBJ2-3; D gene uncertain. The CDR3 DNA reads TGCGCCAGCAGCTTTCGAAGGAGCGACTCAGATACGCAGTATTTT. It encodes CASSFRRSDSDTQYF.